The rows below give T cell receptor beta chains drawn from one sample of a study of blood T cells in healthy people across ages. Each CDR3 protein gets one entry after TCRdb re-called the 5' RACE reads with MiXCR. Counted here are 800,000 or so distinct CDR3 sequences, roughly 60% occurring once; the ten biggest clones make up about 27%. Sample: blood. The receptors stem from a man aged 25 to 45 in good health. Both conserved end residues are part of each CDR3.

v_call: TRBV7-9; j_call: TRBJ2-7; cdr3_aa: CAGSLGAGGRYEQYF
v_call: TRBV5-1; j_call: TRBJ2-1; cdr3_aa: CASRPSVSSYNEQFF
v_call: TRBV7-3; j_call: TRBJ2-7; cdr3_aa: CASSKTGTDPYEQYF
v_call: TRBV27; j_call: TRBJ2-3; cdr3_aa: CASSFGTRAFADTQYF
v_call: TRBV4-3; j_call: TRBJ2-3; cdr3_aa: CASSRSGLDTQYF
v_call: TRBV6-1; j_call: TRBJ2-7; cdr3_aa: CASSVGTQSSYEQYF
v_call: TRBV4-1; j_call: TRBJ1-6; cdr3_aa: CASSQPERGLSPLHF
v_call: TRBV5-6; j_call: TRBJ2-3; cdr3_aa: CASSLFGSATSSTDTQYF
v_call: TRBV6-2/TRBV6-3; j_call: TRBJ1-1; cdr3_aa: CASSYTGGRGTEAFF
v_call: TRBV6-5; j_call: TRBJ2-6; cdr3_aa: CASSDRVGANVLTF
v_call: TRBV2; j_call: TRBJ2-1; cdr3_aa: CASGGRAYNEQFF
v_call: TRBV12-3/TRBV12-4; j_call: TRBJ2-3; cdr3_aa: CASSLALGITDTQYF
v_call: TRBV9; j_call: TRBJ2-5; cdr3_aa: CASSVVAGTNQETQYF
v_call: TRBV24-1; j_call: TRBJ1-4; cdr3_aa: CATSDYRGEKLFF
v_call: TRBV28; j_call: TRBJ2-1; cdr3_aa: CASRLPGLASEQFF
v_call: TRBV7-2; j_call: TRBJ1-4; cdr3_aa: CASSTVTGTNEKLFF
v_call: TRBV5-1; j_call: TRBJ2-1; cdr3_aa: CASSPGQVYEQFF
v_call: TRBV4-1; j_call: TRBJ2-7; cdr3_aa: CASSLRVDPSDEQYF
v_call: TRBV19; j_call: TRBJ2-2; cdr3_aa: CASRTRDRANTGELFF
v_call: TRBV12-3/TRBV12-4; j_call: TRBJ1-5; cdr3_aa: CASSFTQSNQPQHF
v_call: TRBV3-1; j_call: TRBJ2-3; cdr3_aa: CASSQDGRGEDTQYF
v_call: TRBV7-9; j_call: TRBJ2-1; cdr3_aa: CASSGGSRSSYNEQFF
v_call: TRBV4-3; j_call: -; cdr3_aa: CASSQDPSPKAYEQYF
v_call: TRBV6-6; j_call: TRBJ2-3; cdr3_aa: CASSVGRTDTQYF
v_call: TRBV7-8; j_call: TRBJ1-2; cdr3_aa: CASSLSDRNYGYTF
v_call: TRBV15; j_call: TRBJ2-7; cdr3_aa: CATSRVRGQGPLYEQYF
v_call: TRBV6-2/TRBV6-3; j_call: TRBJ2-7; cdr3_aa: CASSYHRDTLGEQYF
v_call: TRBV7-9; j_call: TRBJ1-5; cdr3_aa: CASSSERGWPQHF
v_call: TRBV24-1; j_call: TRBJ1-1; cdr3_aa: CATRGNEGGTEAFF
v_call: TRBV20-1; j_call: TRBJ2-1; cdr3_aa: CSASPTAGSIEQFF
v_call: TRBV6-2/TRBV6-3; j_call: TRBJ1-5; cdr3_aa: CASSYREGPQPQHF
v_call: TRBV15; j_call: TRBJ2-1; cdr3_aa: CATRTGDREYNEQFF